This T cell receptor (beta chain) emerged from a study of blood T cell repertoires in COVID-19. Study in general: Researchers got acute and convalescent COVID-19 samples from the United States, Italy and Spain. The cDNA or gDNA used as material had been derived from T cells, B-cell-depleted T cells, or PBMCs.

Per the original data handling: Amplification with reference gene primers provided the estimates of nucleated cell counts. Only in-frame clones appear in the TCRdb table, and some are missing; sequencing was by immunoSEQ multiplex PCR. The DNA gave D and trimming, while V, J and clone size come from that table. The data show approximately 200,000 clones, around 80% seen once. Participants spanned ages roughly 18 to 90 years and resided in roughly 26 US areas. The material sequenced was PBMCs or T cells enriched from blood (not recorded which). The receptor was isolated from a man in his 60s who had recovered from COVID-19.

The CDR3 region has the DNA TGTGCCAGCAGTTGGGCCAGGGAGCAGTACTTC. Protein: CASSWAREQYF. The rearrangement links TRBV6-2 or TRBV6-3 to TRBJ2-7; D is uncertain. CDR3 length: 11 residues. With 4 bases removed from V and 7 bases from J, the gap between germline ends came to 8 bases. CDR1 is MNHEY, CDR2 SVGEGT, per germline.